The 28 T cell receptor beta chains below come from one sample, sequenced in a study of cytotoxic CD8 clonotypes in ibrutinib-treated CLL. The data were produced by immunoSEQ multiplex PCR, yet TCRdb's version contains in-frame clones alone and is incomplete. The repertoire holds about 50,000 clones, with roughly three fifths as singletons. Specimen: PBMCs, collected after 24 months of ibrutinib treatment. The receptors stem from a human donor with chronic lymphocytic leukemia.

V and J are TRBV19 and TRBJ1-3, with unresolved D. Germline V gives CDR1 LNHDA, CDR2 SQIVND (reference sequence). The CDR3 consists of 13 residues. Trimming took off 8 bases at V and 0 bases at J, with 8 bases between the two ends. CDR3 sequence reads: CASWAFSGNTIYF. The DNA for the CDR3 is TGTGCCAGTTGGGCCTTCTCTGGAAACACCATATATTTT.

This clone was observed once. The chain recombines TRBV5-1 with TRBJ2-2, with 8 bases that match TRBD1. The CDR3 loop spans 15 amino acids. The germline V gene encodes CDR1 SGHRS and CDR2 YFSETQ. Trimming took 4 bases from V and 5 from J; bases not matched to a gene: 7. The CDR3 loop reads CASSKGQGSTGELFF. CDR3 bases: TGCGCCAGCAGCAAAGGACAGGGTAGTACCGGGGAGCTGTTTTTT.

This sequence joins TRBV4-2 and TRBJ2-2; 7 positions agree with TRBD2. The junction had 9 bases not matched to a gene; V was cut back by 1 base and J by 4 bases. CDR3 length: 17 residues. Germline V gene data show CDR1 as LGHNA and CDR2 as YNFKEQ. CDR3 nucleotides: TGTGCCAGCAGCCAAGTTGAGGAGCGGGGTAGCACCGGGGAGCTGTTTTTT. Protein sequence: CASSQVEERGSTGELFF.

Note on this clone: At one boundary the junction diverges from the germline segment, which might be a read error. V and J are TRBV7-6 and TRBJ1-6; D call uncertain. Germline V gene data show CDR1 as SGHVS and CDR2 as FNYEAQ. The CDR3 contains 13 residues. The CDR3 here is CASSSEAGRNPRF. The CDR3 DNA follows: TGTGCCAGCAGCTCAGAAGCGGGCAGGAACCCTCGATTT.

This clone showed up just a few times. This chain uses TRBV6-6 with TRBJ1-2, with D perhaps TRBD1 (6 bases). The ends were cut back, 7 bases at V and 3 bases at J, with 18 bases in the middle. The germline CDR1 and CDR2 sequences are MNHNY and SVGAGI (reference sequence). The CDR3 is made up of 15 amino acids. The CDR3 loop is CASTSQGRGDYGYTF. The CDR3 bases are TGTGCCAGCACCTCACAGGGTAGAGGGGACTATGGCTACACCTTC.

The chain has TRBV7-9 and TRBJ1-2, with no clear D. Between the trimmed V and J ends, which lost 5 bases and 3 bases, there was a span of 13 bases. CDR3 length equals 14 residues. Per the germline V gene, CDR1 is SEHNR and CDR2 is FQNEAQ (reference sequence). DNA of the CDR3: TGTGCCAGCAGCGGGGAGCTGGTAGACTATGGCTACACCTTC. It codes for CASSGELVDYGYTF.

The rearrangement joins TRBV2 to TRBJ2-7; D may be TRBD1 (5 bases). The ends were cut back, 7 bases at V and 6 bases at J, with 10 bases in the middle. Germline CDR1 and CDR2: SNHLY and FYNNEI. The length of the CDR3 is 11 residues. The CDR3 loop is CASTQGAEQYF. The CDR3 coding sequence is TGTGCCAGCACCCAAGGGGCCGAGCAGTACTTC.

The chain joins TRBV5-6 to TRBJ2-7; possible D gene TRBD2, 6 bases. The CDR3 has 16 residues. Germline CDR1 SGHDT, CDR2 YYEEEE. V lost 0 bases to trimming and J lost 2 bases, with 15 bases between them. CDR3 sequence (DNA): TGTGCCAGCAGCTTGGGAGGAGGGGCTCTTACCTACGAGCAGTACTTC. Protein product: CASSLGGGALTYEQYF.

The CDR3 DNA is TGTGCCAGCAGCCCCCGGCCCCAGGGGGTGAACACTGAAGCTTTCTTT. This sequence encodes CASSPRPQGVNTEAFF. This chain uses TRBV11-2 with TRBJ1-1, with TRBD1 matching 7 bases. The CDR3 is 16 residues long. Germline CDR1 reads SGHAT; CDR2 reads FQNNGV. V dropped 5 bases and J dropped 0; count of bases not matched to a gene: 9.

The chain employs TRBV2 and TRBJ2-1; TRBD2 aligns across 9 bases. Germline lookup yields CDR1 SNHLY and CDR2 FYNNEI. The CDR3 runs to 17 residues. With 8 bases clipped from V and 0 bases from J, the junction kept 11 bases outside the gene matches. The CDR3 bases are TGTGCCAGCTCGAAGCGGGGGGCCTCGAGCTCCTACAATGAGCAGTTCTTC. It yields the protein CASSKRGASSSYNEQFF.

A remark on this clone: The junction departs from the called germline gene at one end, perhaps through a read error. This CDR3 is CASSYPEGALHF. The CDR3 DNA follows: TGTGCCAGCAGTTACCCGGAGGGGGCACTTCACTTC. The gene calls are TRBV6-5 and TRBJ2-7, with D possibly matching TRBD1 (7 bases). Germline lookup yields CDR1 MNHEY and CDR2 SVGAGI. The CDR3 contains 12 residues.

This chain connects TRBV5-1 to TRBJ2-1, with TRBD1 matching over 7 bases. This CDR3 has 14 residues. J gave up 3 bases and V 0 bases, and 0 bases lay outside the gene matches. The germline CDR1 and CDR2 sequences are SGHRS and YFSETQ. CDR3 sequence reads: CASSLGDSYNEQFF. Written as DNA, the CDR3 is TGCGCCAGCAGCTTGGGGGACAGCTACAATGAGCAGTTCTTC.

The chain carries TRBV6-5 and TRBJ1-4; D gene ambiguous. This CDR3 spans 16 amino acids. V shed 2 bases and J shed 13 bases, with 23 bases lying between them. The germline gives CDR1 MNHEY, CDR2 SVGAGI. The CDR3 region has the DNA TGTGCCAGCAGTTACGGATCGGGCAGTCGGGCCGCGGGACTGTTTTTT. Residues: CASSYGSGSRAAGLFF.

This clone was recorded once. The chain joins TRBV20-1 to TRBJ2-5; D uncertain. The CDR3 contains 11 residues. Germline V gives CDR1 DFQATT, CDR2 SNEGSKA (reference sequence). Trimming stripped 5 bases from V and 4 bases from J, with 8 bases between. The CDR3 DNA reads as TGCAGTGCTTCGGAGCGAGAGACCCAGTACTTC. Encoded protein: CSASERETQYF.

The chain joins TRBV6-5 to TRBJ1-1; 8 bases agree with TRBD1. This CDR3 comprises 12 residues. V gave up 6 bases and J gave up 5 bases; unmatched junction bases: 2. The V gene's germline CDR1 is MNHEY and CDR2 SVGAGI. In nucleotides, the CDR3 is TGTGCCAGCAGGGACAGGGTTACTGAAGCTTTCTTT. It translates to CASRDRVTEAFF.

The chain recombines TRBV2 with TRBJ1-2, with D uncertain. V was pared by 1 base and J by 6 bases, with 9 bases between. Germline loops: CDR1 SNHLY, CDR2 FYNNEI. The CDR3 spans 13 residues. This CDR3 is CASSEEADNGYTF. The DNA for the CDR3 is TGTGCCAGCAGTGAAGAGGCAGACAATGGCTACACCTTC.

This chain uses TRBV11-2 with TRBJ1-5; maybe TRBD1 (5 bases). V lost 5 bases and J lost 0, with 11 bases in between. The CDR3 has 15 amino acids. The germline CDR1 and CDR2 sequences are SGHAT and FQNNGV. CDR3 residues: CASSKQGYSNQPQHF. Written as DNA, the CDR3 is TGTGCCAGCAGCAAGCAGGGTTATAGCAATCAGCCCCAGCATTTT.

V usage is TRBV5-1 and J usage is TRBJ2-7; 7 bases are shared with TRBD1. There are 14 residues in the CDR3. CDR1 and CDR2 from the germline V gene are SGHRS and YFSETQ. With 0 bases clipped from V and 5 bases from J, the junction kept 5 bases outside the gene matches. The CDR3 DNA follows: TGCGCCAGCAGCTTGGTTAGACAGGGAGACGAGCAGTACTTC. This gives the protein CASSLVRQGDEQYF. The full variable domain, rest sourced from reference TRBV5-1 and TRBJ2-7, is KAGVTQTPRYLIKTRGQQVTLSCSPISGHRSVSWYQQTPGQGLQFLFEYFSETQRNKGNFPGRFSGRQFSNSRSEMNVSTLELGDSALYLCASSLVRQGDEQYFGPGTRLTVT.

This clone was seen a handful of times. V usage is TRBV10-2 and J usage is TRBJ1-5; tentatively, D is TRBD1 (5 bases). The length of the CDR3 is 12 residues. V lost 8 bases, J lost 6 bases, and 11 bases lay in between. CDR1 and CDR2 from the germline V gene are WSHSY and SAAADI. The CDR3 reads CASGGGLQPQHF. The CDR3 nucleotides are TGCGCCAGCGGGGGAGGGCTTCAGCCCCAGCATTTT.

CDR3 in amino acids: CASSPYGVAGGDEQFF. The CDR3 DNA follows: TGTGCCAGCAGCCCCTACGGGGTAGCGGGGGGAGATGAGCAGTTCTTC. The chain couples TRBV7-6 to TRBJ2-1; TRBD2 aligns across 10 bases. The CDR3 is 16 residues long. With V trimmed by 5 bases and J by 8 bases, 12 bases remained unmatched. Germline CDR1 SGHVS, CDR2 FNYEAQ.

This clone was observed a few times. The gene calls are TRBV29-1 and TRBJ2-1, with a tentative D call TRBD2 (5 bases). The ends were cut back, 6 bases at V and 9 bases at J, with 6 bases in the middle. Germline assignment: CDR1 SQVTM and CDR2 ANQGSEA. This CDR3 contains 9 residues. CDR3 sequence: CSVGGEQFF. The DNA of the CDR3 is TGCAGCGTCGGAGGTGAGCAGTTCTTC.

This clone was counted only a few times. The chain has TRBV7-8 and TRBJ2-1; 10 positions match TRBD1. The germline CDR1 and CDR2 sequences are SGHVS and FQNEAQ. This CDR3 region has 16 residues. V was pared by 1 base and J by 1 base, with 1 base of the junction left unmatched. CDR3 coding DNA: TGTGCCAGCAGCTTAGAGGGACAGGGGTCCTACAATGAGCAGTTCTTC. Its translation: CASSLEGQGSYNEQFF.

This clone was counted many times. The chain uses TRBV19 and TRBJ2-6; D ambiguous. V lost 3 bases, J lost 2 bases, and 5 bases lay in between. Looked up from germline, CDR1 is LNHDA and CDR2 is SQIVND (reference sequence). This CDR3 contains 14 residues. The CDR3 DNA follows: TGTGCCAGTAGTATCAAAGCTGGGGCCAACGTCCTGACTTTC. Amino acids: CASSIKAGANVLTF.

This chain connects TRBV5-4 to TRBJ1-2; D uncertain. Trimming cost V 0 bases and J 8 bases, with 14 bases left between them. The CDR3 sequence is 14 residues long. CDR1 is SGHNT, CDR2 YYREEE, per germline (reference sequence). CDR3 bases: TGTGCCAGCAGCTTGGCCGGGGAGCTATGGGGCTACACCTTC. Its protein is CASSLAGELWGYTF. The full variable domain, with the rest looked up from reference TRBV5-4 and TRBJ1-2, is ETGVTQSPTHLIKTRGQQVTLRCSSQSGHNTVSWYQQALGQGPQFIFQYYREEENGRGNFPPRFSGLQFPNYSSELNVNALELDDSALYLCASSLAGELWGYTFGSGTRLTVV.

This chain connects TRBV2 to TRBJ1-4; D is perhaps TRBD1 (6 bases). Between the trimmed V and J ends, which lost 6 bases and 8 bases, there was a span of 13 bases. The CDR3 covers 13 residues. CDR1 and CDR2 from the germline V gene are SNHLY and FYNNEI. The CDR3 bases are TGTGCCAGCAGCGCGGGAACAGGGGAAAAACTGTTTTTT. This encodes CASSAGTGEKLFF. The full variable domain, in which reference TRBV2 and TRBJ1-4 provide the parts outside the CDR3, is EPEVTQTPSHQVTQMGQEVILRCVPISNHLYFYWYRQILGQKVEFLVSFYNNEISEKSEIFDDQFSVERPDGSNFTLKIRSTKLEDSAMYFCASSAGTGEKLFFGSGTQLSVL.

This sequence joins TRBV2 and TRBJ2-1; D is ambiguous. V gave up 4 bases and J gave up 4 bases, with 11 bases separating them. This CDR3 contains 14 residues. CDR1 is SNHLY and CDR2 is FYNNEI in the germline V gene. The CDR3 nucleotides are TGTGCCAGCAGTGGTCTGCGTGGGTACAATGAGCAGTTCTTC. It yields the protein CASSGLRGYNEQFF. Combining the CDR3 with reference TRBV2 and TRBJ2-1 gives the whole variable domain EPEVTQTPSHQVTQMGQEVILRCVPISNHLYFYWYRQILGQKVEFLVSFYNNEISEKSEIFDDQFSVERPDGSNFTLKIRSTKLEDSAMYFCASSGLRGYNEQFFGPGTRLTVL.

The genes are TRBV29-1 and TRBJ2-5; D remains ambiguous. Trimming stripped 5 bases from V and 5 bases from J, with 9 bases between. The CDR3 has 11 residues. Per the germline V gene, CDR1 is SQVTM and CDR2 is ANQGSEA. The CDR3 DNA is TGCAGCGTTTCAGTCGGGGAGACCCAGTACTTC. Protein product: CSVSVGETQYF.

This clone has at least ten counts. The chain links TRBV27 to TRBJ1-2, with D perhaps matching TRBD1 (5 bases). Germline CDR1 reads MNHEY; CDR2 reads SMNVEV (reference sequence). V was trimmed by 2 bases and J by 8 bases, leaving 15 bases between them. The CDR3 has 14 amino acids. The CDR3 reads CASSLAQGSRGYTF. The CDR3 DNA is TGTGCCAGCAGTTTAGCCCAGGGTAGTCGGGGCTACACCTTC.